The 10 T cell receptor beta chains below were found in one sample sequenced in a study of blood T cells in healthy people across ages (dated by TCRdb to about 2015). The receptor library was made with 5' RACE. Sequencing relied on an Illumina HiSeq 2500. A second PCR of about 7 to 12 cycles was run with a J-beta primer mix and a sample-barcoded 5' primer. Using fastp trimming at Q25 and MiXCR clonotype assembly, TCRdb reanalyzed the public sequencing data and kept in-frame beta chains. Rows with one shared CDR3 protein collapse into an entry with the most common genes and DNA. For this sample the table gives about 1,400,000 distinct CDR3 sequences, of which roughly 40% were detected only once. The ten biggest clones cover 7% to 9% of the sample. The sample comprised blood. These receptors originate from a young woman in good health.

This clonotype was detected only a few times. The rearrangement links TRBV10-3 to TRBJ2-1, with 9 bases fitting TRBD2. This CDR3 spans 17 amino acids. CDR1 is ENHRY and CDR2 is SYGVKD in the germline V gene. With 2 bases clipped from V and 5 bases from J, the junction kept 10 bases outside the gene matches. This CDR3 reads CAISEGTSLPLNNEQFF. The CDR3 DNA sequence: TGTGCCATCAGTGAGGGGACTAGCCTCCCTTTGAACAATGAGCAGTTCTTC.

There are a few counts of this clonotype. The rearrangement links TRBV9 to TRBJ1-2, with D unclear. Germline V CDR1 and CDR2: SGDLS, YYNGEE. V was clipped by 3 bases and J by 0 bases, with 6 bases between them. This CDR3 comprises 13 residues. The CDR3 is CASSGRANYGYTF. DNA for the CDR3: TGTGCCAGCAGCGGCCGTGCTAACTATGGCTACACCTTC.

This clonotype turned up a few times. This chain links TRBV7-9 with TRBJ2-1, with D unclear. CDR3 length: 14 residues. V was pared by 1 base and J by 9 bases, with 13 bases between. Per germline, CDR1 SEHNR and CDR2 FQNEAQ (reference sequence). CDR3 DNA: TGTGCCAGCAGCTTAGGAGTCTCAAAGGGTGAGCAGTTCTTC. This gives the protein CASSLGVSKGEQFF.

This chain joins TRBV2 and TRBJ2-3; D possibly uses TRBD1 or TRBD2 (6 bases each). V gave up 8 bases and J gave up 0 bases, with 12 bases separating them. Germline-derived CDR1 and CDR2 are SNHLY and FYNNEI. This CDR3 contains 14 residues. CDR3 in amino acids: CASGRGTSTDTQYF. The CDR3 DNA is TGTGCCAGCGGTAGGGGGACTAGCACAGATACGCAGTATTTT.

This clonotype appeared a few times. This chain uses TRBV2 with TRBJ2-7, with TRBD1 matching over 10 bases. From germline, CDR1 is SNHLY and CDR2 FYNNEI. V shed 7 bases and J 1 base; nucleotides not matched to a gene: 4. The CDR3 is 14 residues long. The CDR3 reads CASNGQGVSYEQYF. CDR3 nucleotide sequence: TGTGCCAGCAACGGACAGGGGGTTTCCTACGAGCAGTACTTC.

The CDR3: CASSGLAGGQPTYEQYF. In DNA, the CDR3 is TGTGCCAGCAGTGGATTAGCGGGGGGCCAACCCACCTACGAGCAGTACTTC. The chain is built from TRBV28 and TRBJ2-7; TRBD2 matches at 10 bases. V shed 5 bases and J 2 bases; nucleotides not matched to a gene: 12. Per the germline V gene, CDR1 is MDHEN and CDR2 is SYDVKM. CDR3 size: 17 residues.

This clonotype was counted only a few times. The CDR3 coding sequence is TGTGCCAGCAGGGGGACAGAGATGAATTCACCCCTCCACTTT. Protein product: CASRGTEMNSPLHF. The chain carries TRBV21-1 and TRBJ1-6; the table's D call, TRBD1, was not checked against the DNA. TRBV21-1 is a documented pseudogene. This CDR3 is 14 amino acids long.

This sequence joins TRBV29-1 and TRBJ1-6; 9 nucleotides agree with TRBD1. With V trimmed by 7 bases and J by 9 bases, 10 bases remained unmatched. This CDR3 is built from 14 residues. Germline CDR1 reads SQVTM; CDR2 reads ANQGSEA. The CDR3 DNA follows: TGCAGCGCAGGACAGGGGCAGGCAGGTTCACCCCTCCACTTT. This encodes CSAGQGQAGSPLHF.

This rearrangement joins TRBV4-2 to TRBJ2-5, with D uncertain. The germline V and J ends were trimmed by 4 bases and 2 bases, with 14 bases remaining between them. The CDR3 extends over 15 amino acids. Germline loops: CDR1 LGHNA, CDR2 YNFKEQ. DNA of the CDR3: TGTGCCAGCAGCCGCGACGCAAGAATGCAAGAGACCCAGTACTTC. Protein: CASSRDARMQETQYF.

V and J are TRBV10-3 and TRBJ2-5, with a possible D match to TRBD1 (6 bases). This CDR3 is built from 13 residues. CDR1 is ENHRY and CDR2 is SYGVKD in the germline V gene. V shed 7 bases and J shed 3 bases, with 12 bases lying between them. CDR3 DNA sequence: TGTGCCATCACACCAACAGGGAAAGAGACCCAGTACTTC. Amino acid sequence: CAITPTGKETQYF.